Shown below are 29 T cell receptor beta chains from a single sample sequenced in a study of tumor-infiltrating lymphocytes in oesophageal squamous cell carcinoma listed by TCRdb under 2016. Library preparation used PCR. Instrument used: Illumina HiSeq 2000. The raw public reads went through TCRdb reprocessing: fastp at Q25, MiXCR clone calling, in-frame beta chains kept. CDR3 protein duplicates are merged, each entry listing the most common genes and DNA. For this sample the table gives fewer than 15,000 distinct CDR3 sequences, of which 51% were detected only once. The top ten clones comprise about 12% of the sample. The source material was blood. These TCRs come from a female donor with esophageal squamous cell carcinoma.

This clonotype was detected a few times. The chain recombines TRBV30 with TRBJ2-1; D gene uncertain. Trimming removed 2 bases from V and 0 bases from J, with 17 bases in between. The germline V gene encodes CDR1 GTSNPN and CDR2 SVGIG (reference sequence). This CDR3 spans 17 amino acids. As DNA, the CDR3 is TGTGCCTGGAGTCCCATCGGACCCCTGAGCTCCTACAATGAGCAGTTCTTC. Protein product: CAWSPIGPLSSYNEQFF.

This chain uses TRBV28 with TRBJ1-3, with 8 nucleotides matching TRBD1. V lost 4 bases to trimming and J lost 4 bases; unmatched junction nucleotides: 6. The CDR3 has 15 amino acids. CDR1 and CDR2 (germline): MDHEN, SYDVKM. The CDR3 DNA reads TGTGCCAGCAGTTCCCCGACAGGGGTAGGAAACACCATATATTTT. Encoded protein: CASSSPTGVGNTIYF.

This clonotype has a handful of counts. CDR3 residues: CASSLSRDYPGEQYF. In DNA, the CDR3 is TGTGCCAGCAGTTTGTCGAGGGACTACCCGGGGGAGCAGTACTTC. V usage is TRBV12-3 or TRBV12-4 and J usage is TRBJ2-1; TRBD2 matches 7 bases. TRBJ2-7 explains the end of the DNA better; the J call may be wrong. The CDR3 totals 15 residues.

With regard to this clonotype: No conserved phenylalanine or tryptophan is present at the end of the CDR3, so a read error is the likely explanation. The limits of the CDR3 on the DNA are not certain, so only TCRdb's listed CDR3 is given. The genes are TRBV7-8 and TRBJ2-1; the DNA was not used to check the table's D call, TRBD1. The CDR3 is 16 amino acids long, termini counted. The germline CDR1 and CDR2 sequences are SGHVS and FQNEAQ. CDR3 protein: CASSSQGSGSPLHFGN.

This clonotype was counted at least ten times. This chain uses TRBV6-4 with TRBJ1-1; D unclear. Trimming took off 2 bases at V and 3 bases at J, with 10 bases between the two ends. The CDR3 extends over 14 amino acids. The germline CDR1 and CDR2 sequences are MRHNA and SNTAGT. CDR3: CASSDPRGYTEAFF. CDR3 sequence (DNA): TGTGCCAGCAGTGACCCCAGAGGTTACACTGAAGCTTTCTTT.

The chain employs TRBV11-2 and TRBJ2-4; possibly TRBD2 for D (6 bases). The DNA end favors TRBJ2-1, so the J call may be wrong. The CDR3 has 12 residues. Germline V gene sequence: CDR1 SGHAT, CDR2 FQNNGV. CDR3 loop: CASSHTGDEQFF. The CDR3 DNA reads TGTGCCAGCAGCCATACGGGGGATGAGCAGTTCTTC.

Judged by abundance, this clonotype is medium-sized (0.01 to 0.1%). This chain connects TRBV12-3 or TRBV12-4 to TRBJ2-7; D remains unclear. CDR3 length: 13 amino acids. V was clipped by 4 bases and J by 0 bases, with 7 bases between them. The CDR3 region is CASSYIGSYEQYF. DNA for the CDR3: TGTGCCAGCAGTTACATCGGCTCCTACGAGCAGTACTTC.

This clonotype occurred a few times. V is TRBV7-6 and J is TRBJ2-4, with 9 bases identical to TRBD2. The CDR3 consists of 12 residues. The germline V gene encodes CDR1 SGHVS and CDR2 FNYEAQ. In DNA, the CDR3 is TGTGCTATAGCGGGGGACAAAAACATTCAGTACTTC. It codes for CAIAGDKNIQYF.

The chain is built from TRBV7-8 and TRBJ1-1; TRBD1 is a possible D gene (5 bases). Germline V lookup: CDR1 SGHVS, CDR2 FQNEAQ. Trimming stripped 2 bases from V and 4 bases from J, with 14 bases between. The CDR3 is 15 residues long. The CDR3, as DNA: TGTGCCAGCAGCTTAACGCAGGGACCGAGCACTGAAGCTTTCTTT. Its protein is CASSLTQGPSTEAFF.

The table lists this clonotype with many counts. The chain carries TRBV2 and TRBJ2-3, with D hard to call. CDR1 and CDR2 from the germline V gene are SNHLY and FYNNEI. Trimming shortened V by 6 bases and J by 0 bases, and 10 bases separated the two germline ends. The CDR3 has 14 amino acids. The CDR3 sequence: CASRRKESTDTQYF. CDR3 coding DNA: TGTGCCAGCAGAAGAAAGGAGAGCACAGATACGCAGTATTTT.

The V call is TRBV7-2, the J call TRBJ1-4; 7 nucleotides agree with TRBD1. The germline CDR1 and CDR2 sequences are SGHTA and FQGNSA. The length of the CDR3 is 15 residues. Unmatched junction bases numbered 5, after V lost 1 base and J lost 6 bases. The CDR3 sequence: CASSLGTGLYEKLFF. The CDR3, as DNA: TGTGCCAGCAGCTTAGGGACAGGCTTATATGAAAAACTGTTTTTT.

This clonotype turned up a few times. The chain is built from TRBV7-3 and TRBJ2-5; tentative D call: TRBD1 (8 bases). V was trimmed by 5 bases and J by 5 bases, leaving 15 bases between them. Germline V gene lookup returns CDR1 SGHTA and CDR2 FQGTGA. The CDR3 sequence is 14 residues long. CDR3 loop: CASSPRGRGETQYF. CDR3 nucleotides: TGTGCCAGCAGCCCCAGGGGGCGGGGGGAGACCCAGTACTTC.

This clonotype has a count of ten or more. The chain is built from TRBV7-6 and TRBJ1-1; D remains unclear. The CDR3 covers 13 residues. Looked up from germline, CDR1 is SGHVS and CDR2 is FNYEAQ. Trimming removed 5 bases at V and 2 bases at J, with 9 bases between. The CDR3 DNA follows: TGTGCCAGCAGCCCACGGCACAACACTGAAGCTTTCTTT. This sequence encodes CASSPRHNTEAFF.

This clonotype was recorded once. The chain joins TRBV7-6 to TRBJ2-3; tentative D call: TRBD2 (6 bases). The CDR3 spans 13 residues. From germline, CDR1 is SGHVS and CDR2 FNYEAQ. V was shortened by 5 bases and J by 14 bases, with 20 bases between the two germline ends. CDR3: CASSISGIGELYF. The DNA of the CDR3 is TGTGCCAGCAGCATTAGCGGAATCGGGGAGCTGTATTTT.

The rearrangement links TRBV10-2 to TRBJ2-4, with unresolved D. The germline V and J ends were trimmed by 8 bases and 13 bases, with 24 bases remaining between them. Germline loops: CDR1 WSHSY, CDR2 SAAADI. The CDR3 has 14 amino acids. In nucleotides, the CDR3 is TGCGCCAGCTCCCCGGAACTCTCCTACAATGAGCAGTACTTC. Amino acid sequence: CASSPELSYNEQYF.

By proportion, this clonotype is medium-sized. The chain combines TRBV11-3 with TRBJ2-1; TRBD1 aligns across 10 bases. CDR3 length equals 18 residues. Germline V lookup: CDR1 SGHNT, CDR2 YENEEA. J was trimmed by 1 base and V by 1 base; bases with no gene match: 7. CDR3 sequence reads: CASSLGDRGLRSYNEQFF. In DNA, the CDR3 is TGTGCCAGCAGCTTAGGGGACAGGGGCCTCCGTTCCTACAATGAGCAGTTCTTC.

This clonotype was found a few times. The chain combines TRBV27 with TRBJ2-1; 14 bases are a match to TRBD2. Losses at the gene ends were 5 bases for V and 8 bases for J; bases not matched to a gene: 5. The CDR3 has 15 residues. Germline loops: CDR1 MNHEY, CDR2 SMNVEV (reference sequence). The CDR3 DNA reads as TGTGCCAGCAGTACCCGGACTAGCGGGAGGTATGAGCAGTTCTTC. Its translation is CASSTRTSGRYEQFF.

The V call is TRBV10-1, the J call TRBJ2-1, with D tentatively TRBD2 (5 bases). Germline-derived CDR1 and CDR2 are WNHNN and SYGVQD (reference sequence). Trimming took 4 bases from V and 6 from J, leaving 16 bases between them. The CDR3 has 15 residues. The CDR3: CASSGRAESVNEQFF. CDR3 sequence (DNA): TGCGCCAGCAGTGGGCGGGCGGAATCGGTCAATGAGCAGTTCTTC.

This clonotype was counted ten times or more. V gene TRBV11-3 combines with J gene TRBJ2-7; D is ambiguous. This CDR3 is 12 amino acids long. Germline-derived CDR1 and CDR2 are SGHNT and YENEEA. Trimming shortened V by 0 bases and J by 6 bases, and 6 bases separated the two germline ends. This CDR3 is CASSLDQREQYF. CDR3 nucleotides: TGTGCCAGCAGCTTAGATCAGCGCGAGCAGTACTTC.

Details on this clonotype: This may arise from a read error, as a much more abundant clone is one base away. The rearrangement uses TRBV7-8 and TRBJ2-5; 13 nucleotides agree with TRBD2. This CDR3 spans 15 amino acids. Trimming removed 5 bases from V and 11 bases from J; junction bases left unmatched: 11. The germline V gene encodes CDR1 SGHVS and CDR2 FQNEAQ. The CDR3 DNA sequence: TGTGCCAGCAGCCATGGGACTAGCGGGGACAATGAGCAGTACTTC. Its protein is CASSHGTSGDNEQYF. Based on the CDR3 plus reference TRBV7-8 and TRBJ2-5, the full variable domain is GAGVSQSPRYKVAKRGQDVALRCDPISGHVSLFWYQQALGQGPEFLTYFQNEAQLDKSGLPSDRFFAERPEGSVSTLKIQRTQQEDSAVYLCASSHGTSGDNEQYFGPGTRLLVL.

With regard to this clonotype: The CDR3 ends on some other residue instead of the conserved phenylalanine or tryptophan, so this is likely a read error. The DNA is omitted, as the CDR3 cannot be located on it reliably, and the CDR3 follows TCRdb's listing. The rearrangement links TRBV7-4 to TRBJ2-3; the tabulated D call, TRBD2, remains unverified against the DNA. The CDR3 length equals 14 residues, ends included. Germline lookup yields CDR1 SGHVT and CDR2 SQSDAQ. The CDR3 protein is CASSLAEDEQFFGP.

This clonotype ranks as medium-sized (0.01 to 0.1%). The chain is built from TRBV6-6 and TRBJ1-1, with D hard to call. The germline V and J ends were trimmed by 0 bases and 0 bases, with 8 bases remaining between them. The CDR3 spans 15 residues. The germline V gene has CDR1 MNHNY and CDR2 SVGAGI (reference sequence). CDR3 region: CASSYSGRLNTEAFF. The DNA of the CDR3 is TGTGCCAGCAGTTACTCGGGCAGGTTGAACACTGAAGCTTTCTTT.

V and J are TRBV6-5 and TRBJ2-2; D is unresolved. V lost 8 bases and J 5 bases, leaving 9 bases between the germline ends. Germline CDR1 is MNHEY and CDR2 is SVGAGI. CDR3 length: 12 amino acids. The CDR3 DNA follows: TGTGCCAGCGCCCGGGCGACCGGGGAGCTGTTTTTT. Its translation is CASARATGELFF.

This clonotype was seen just once. CDR3 sequence: CASSEEIGQGFQPQHF. Written as DNA, the CDR3 is TGTGCCAGCAGTGAAGAAATCGGGCAGGGCTTTCAGCCCCAGCATTTT. The gene calls are TRBV6-1 and TRBJ1-5; TRBD1 is a possible D gene (5 bases). Germline loops: CDR1 MNHNS, CDR2 SASEGT. V lost 1 base, J lost 6 bases, and 16 bases lay in between. This CDR3 is built from 16 residues.

The chain is built from TRBV6-6 and TRBJ2-3, with 8 positions matching TRBD2. Trimming at V came to 7 bases and at J to 9 bases, leaving 18 bases not matched to a gene. CDR3 length equals 16 residues. Per germline, CDR1 MNHNY and CDR2 SVGAGI (reference sequence). DNA of the CDR3: TGTGCCAGCACCAGGGCCTCTGGAGCGGGAGCAGGAACGCAGTATTTT. This codes for CASTRASGAGAGTQYF.

There are a few counts of this clonotype. CDR3 nucleotide sequence: TGCAGGACAGGGAGCCCTAACTATGGCTACACCTTC. Protein: CRTGSPNYGYTF. The chain recombines TRBV20-1 with TRBJ1-2; 7 bases are a match to TRBD1. The CDR3 covers 12 residues. CDR1 and CDR2 from the germline V gene are DFQATT and SNEGSKA (reference sequence).

This clonotype occurred a few times. The chain has TRBV7-2 and TRBJ2-5; maybe TRBD1 (6 bases). The last part of the DNA fits TRBJ2-7 better; the J call may be wrong. This CDR3 has 13 amino acids. In germline, CDR1 is SGHTA, CDR2 FQGNSA. The CDR3 here is CASSRQDRYEQYF. CDR3 coding DNA: TGTGCCAGCAGTAGACAGGACCGCTACGAGCAGTACTTC.

The V and J genes are TRBV7-3 and TRBJ2-7, with D possibly matching TRBD1 (5 bases). The CDR3 runs 15 residues. V was trimmed by 5 bases and J by 2 bases, leaving 16 bases between them. CDR1 and CDR2 from the germline V gene are SGHTA and FQGTGA. Here the CDR3 reads CASSLRKGPAYEQYF. The DNA of the CDR3 is TGTGCCAGCAGCCTAAGGAAGGGGCCCGCCTACGAGCAGTACTTC.

This clonotype was detected a few times. The junction departs from the called germline gene at one end, perhaps through a read error. The rearrangement joins TRBV7-7 to TRBJ2-1; D unclear. The CDR3 contains 15 residues. Germline V gene sequence: CDR1 SSHAT, CDR2 FNYEAQ (reference sequence). CDR3 region: CASSLEEATNNEQFF. CDR3 nucleotides: TGTGCTAGCAGCTTAGAAGAGGCTACCAACAATGAGCAGTTCTTC.